These 17 T cell receptor beta chains were all obtained from the same sample, sequenced in a study of T cells after yellow fever vaccination. A single record per CDR3 protein comes from TCRdb applying MiXCR to the 5' RACE reads. The data show about 340,000 distinct CDR3 sequences, with around 3.9% seen just once and approximately 24% held by the top ten. Sequences were derived from PBMCs, sampled 5 days after the yellow fever booster vaccination. The source of these receptors is a young man who received the YFV17D yellow fever vaccine.

The chain is built from TRBV2 and TRBJ2-1; D is unclear. Germline lookup yields CDR1 SNHLY and CDR2 FYNNEI. The CDR3 extends over 10 amino acids. The V gene lost 7 bases and the J gene lost 10 bases, with 8 bases spanning the gap. CDR3 sequence: CASTRHEQFF. The CDR3 region has the DNA TGTGCCAGCACCAGACACGAGCAGTTCTTC.

The chain carries TRBV7-9 and TRBJ2-2; D not certain. The CDR3 is 13 residues long. Germline values: CDR1 SEHNR, CDR2 FQNEAQ (reference sequence). Trimming shortened V by 4 bases and J by 5 bases, and 8 bases separated the two germline ends. The CDR3 nucleotides read TGTGCCAGCAGCTACGGATGGACCGGGGAGCTGTTTTTT. Translating it yields CASSYGWTGELFF.

There are a few counts of this clonotype. V usage is TRBV7-2 and J usage is TRBJ2-3; TRBD2 matches 8 bases. The germline V gene has CDR1 SGHTA and CDR2 FQGNSA. V lost 2 bases and J lost 2; bases outside the gene matches: 3. This CDR3 has 15 residues. The DNA for the CDR3 is TGTGCCAGCAGCTTACCAGCGGGGGACACAGATACGCAGTATTTT. Its protein is CASSLPAGDTDTQYF.

The rearrangement links TRBV5-1 to TRBJ2-3; D unclear. V lost 7 bases to trimming and J lost 2 bases, with 14 bases between them. This CDR3 region has 14 residues. CDR1 SGHRS and CDR2 YFSETQ come from the germline V gene. In DNA form, the CDR3 reads TGCGCCAGCGCCCCAGCCCAATACACAGATACGCAGTATTTT. Translated, it gives CASAPAQYTDTQYF.

In this sample, this clonotype turned up a few times. CDR3 DNA: TGTGCCAGCGCAACGGAGGGTTACAATGAGCAGTTCTTC. This codes for CASATEGYNEQFF. The J gene is TRBJ2-1, the V gene TRBV6-5, with a tentative D call TRBD2 (6 bases). The CDR3 spans 13 residues. V was trimmed by 8 bases and J by 4 bases, leaving 12 bases between them. Per germline, CDR1 MNHEY and CDR2 SVGAGI.

This clonotype was seen a handful of times. The chain employs TRBV6-5 and TRBJ1-6, with 7 bases aligning to TRBD1. CDR1 is MNHEY and CDR2 is SVGAGI in the germline V gene. J lost 8 bases, V lost 5 bases, and 6 bases had no gene match. This CDR3 contains 14 residues. CDR3 amino acids: CASSPRQGHSPLHF. For the CDR3, the DNA is TGTGCCAGCAGTCCCCGACAGGGTCATTCACCCCTCCACTTT.

This clonotype was recorded a few times. This chain links TRBV19 with TRBJ1-5; 9 positions match TRBD1. In germline, CDR1 is LNHDA, CDR2 SQIVND (reference sequence). The CDR3 has 13 amino acids. Trimming took 6 bases from V and 7 from J; bases not matched to a gene: 4. The CDR3 DNA reads as TGTGCCAGTAGGGGACAGGGTGAACAGCCCCAGCATTTT. Translated, it gives CASRGQGEQPQHF.

This clonotype was seen a few times. This sequence joins TRBV20-1 and TRBJ2-3; D is unclear. This CDR3 has 14 amino acids. V was trimmed by 1 base and J by 2 bases, leaving 10 bases between them. Germline CDR1 and CDR2: DFQATT and SNEGSKA (reference sequence). DNA of the CDR3: TGCAGTGCTAGAGCCCGGAGAATCACAGATACGCAGTATTTT. Protein: CSARARRITDTQYF.

This clonotype was seen ten or more times. The chain couples TRBV4-3 to TRBJ1-5, with 8 nucleotides matching TRBD1. J was trimmed by 4 bases and V by 0 bases; bases with no gene match: 5. Germline CDR1 reads LGHNA; CDR2 reads YSLEER. The CDR3 loop spans 16 amino acids. In nucleotides, the CDR3 is TGCGCCAGCAGCCAAGACAGACAGGGGTGGAATCAGCCCCAGCATTTT. This gives the protein CASSQDRQGWNQPQHF.

The chain links TRBV7-9 to TRBJ1-1, with 9 bases lining up with TRBD1. This CDR3 comprises 15 residues. V trimming: 6 bases; J trimming: 10 bases; junction bases outside the gene matches: 15. Germline lookup yields CDR1 SEHNR and CDR2 FQNEAQ (reference sequence). CDR3 nucleotide sequence: TGTGCCAGCAGACCATTCGGGGGGGACAGGGACGGAGCTTTCTTT. It specifies CASRPFGGDRDGAFF. The full variable domain, with the rest looked up from reference TRBV7-9 and TRBJ1-1, is DTGVSQNPRHKITKRGQNVTFRCDPISEHNRLYWYRQTLGQGPEFLTYFQNEAQLEKSRLLSDRFSAERPKGSFSTLEIQRTEQGDSAMYLCASRPFGGDRDGAFFGQGTRLTVV.

This clonotype has a count of ten or more. The chain is built from TRBV11-2 and TRBJ2-3, with D hard to call. The CDR3 is 16 amino acids. Germline V lookup: CDR1 SGHAT, CDR2 FQNNGV. Trimming took off 1 base at V and 0 bases at J, with 11 bases between the two ends. The CDR3 sequence is CASSLGVHTSTDTQYF. The CDR3 region has the DNA TGTGCCAGCAGCTTAGGGGTTCACACTAGCACAGATACGCAGTATTTT.

The V gene is TRBV9, the J gene TRBJ1-6; D is possibly TRBD1 (5 bases). This CDR3 is built from 15 residues. Germline V lookup: CDR1 SGDLS, CDR2 YYNGEE. With 0 bases removed from V and 8 bases from J, the gap between germline ends came to 12 bases. The CDR3 reads CASSVEGRRDSPLHF. CDR3 coding DNA: TGTGCCAGCAGCGTAGAGGGGAGGAGGGATTCACCCCTCCACTTT.

This clonotype occurred many times. The chain combines TRBV28 with TRBJ2-1; 8 bases line up with TRBD1. Trimming removed 5 bases from V and 2 bases from J; junction bases left unmatched: 8. The germline gives CDR1 MDHEN, CDR2 SYDVKM. The CDR3 length is 16 residues. The CDR3 protein is CASSQGTGYPYNEQFF. The CDR3 nucleotides read TGTGCCAGCAGTCAGGGGACAGGTTACCCCTACAATGAGCAGTTCTTC.

This clonotype was counted many times. The chain has TRBV24-1 and TRBJ1-1; D is unclear. This CDR3 has 16 amino acids. Per the germline V gene, CDR1 is KGHDR and CDR2 is SFDVKD. V lost 3 bases and J lost 5, with 18 bases in between. The CDR3 region has the DNA TGTGCCACCAGTGATCTTCCAACCCCCGGCCCGACTGAAGCTTTCTTT. This codes for CATSDLPTPGPTEAFF.

This clonotype has a count of ten or more. This rearrangement joins TRBV20-1 to TRBJ1-1, with D perhaps matching TRBD1 (5 bases). V lost 4 bases to trimming and J lost 4 bases, with 16 bases between them. Per germline, CDR1 DFQATT and CDR2 SNEGSKA (reference sequence). The length of the CDR3 is 14 residues. CDR3 sequence: CSAIQPTGGTEAFF. CDR3 bases: TGCAGTGCTATCCAGCCCACGGGGGGCACTGAAGCTTTCTTT.

This clonotype was picked up many times. The rearrangement joins TRBV6-2 or TRBV6-3 to TRBJ1-3, with 7 bases identical to TRBD1. Per the germline V gene, CDR1 is MNHEY and CDR2 is SVGEGT. The length of the CDR3 is 15 residues. J gave up 6 bases and V 4 bases, and 9 bases lay outside the gene matches. This CDR3 is CASSSDLGQPNTIYF. In nucleotides, the CDR3 is TGTGCCAGCAGTTCCGATTTGGGACAGCCAAACACCATATATTTT.

The chain couples TRBV5-6 to TRBJ1-2; 9 nucleotides line up with TRBD1. V trimming: 4 bases; J trimming: 6 bases; junction bases outside the gene matches: 4. From germline, CDR1 is SGHDT and CDR2 YYEEEE. CDR3 length: 13 amino acids. CDR3: CASSLRQGDGYTF. In DNA form, the CDR3 reads TGTGCCAGCAGCCTGCGACAGGGGGATGGCTACACCTTC.